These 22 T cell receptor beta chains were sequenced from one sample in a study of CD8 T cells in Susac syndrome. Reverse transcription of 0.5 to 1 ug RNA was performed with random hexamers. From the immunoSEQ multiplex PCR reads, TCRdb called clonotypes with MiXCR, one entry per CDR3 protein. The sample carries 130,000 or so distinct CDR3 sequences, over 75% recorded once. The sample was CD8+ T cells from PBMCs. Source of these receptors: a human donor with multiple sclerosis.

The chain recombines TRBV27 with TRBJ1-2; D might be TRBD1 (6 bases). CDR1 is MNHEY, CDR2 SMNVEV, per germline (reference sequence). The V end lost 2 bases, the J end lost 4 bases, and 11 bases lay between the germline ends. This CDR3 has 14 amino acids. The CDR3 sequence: CASSLLGQSYGYTF. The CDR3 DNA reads TGTGCCAGCAGTTTACTTGGACAGAGCTATGGCTACACCTTC.

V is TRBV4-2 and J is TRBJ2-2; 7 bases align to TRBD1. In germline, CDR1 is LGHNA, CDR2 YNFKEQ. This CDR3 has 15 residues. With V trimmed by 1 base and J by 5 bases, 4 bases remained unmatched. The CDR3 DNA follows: TGTGCCAGCAGCCAAGGACCACAGGGGACCGGGGAGCTGTTTTTT. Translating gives CASSQGPQGTGELFF.

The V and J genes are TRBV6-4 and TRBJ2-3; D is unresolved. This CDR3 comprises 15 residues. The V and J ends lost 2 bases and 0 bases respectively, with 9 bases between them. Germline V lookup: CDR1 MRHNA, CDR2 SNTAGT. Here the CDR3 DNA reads TGTGCCAGCAGTGACGTCTTTGGTAGCACAGATACGCAGTATTTT. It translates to CASSDVFGSTDTQYF.

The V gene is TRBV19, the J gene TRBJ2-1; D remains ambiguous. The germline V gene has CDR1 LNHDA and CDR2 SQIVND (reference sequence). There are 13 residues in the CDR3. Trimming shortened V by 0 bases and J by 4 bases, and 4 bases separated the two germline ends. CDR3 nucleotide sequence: TGTGCCAGTAGTATAGATCCGTACAATGAGCAGTTCTTC. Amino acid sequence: CASSIDPYNEQFF.

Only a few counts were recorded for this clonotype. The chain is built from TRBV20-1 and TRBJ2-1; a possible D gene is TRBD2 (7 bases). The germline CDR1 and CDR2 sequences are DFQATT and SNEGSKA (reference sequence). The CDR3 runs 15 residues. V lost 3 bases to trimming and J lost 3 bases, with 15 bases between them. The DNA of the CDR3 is TGCAGTGCTAGGGGGGGGCGGGAGCTCTACAATGAGCAGTTCTTC. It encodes CSARGGRELYNEQFF.

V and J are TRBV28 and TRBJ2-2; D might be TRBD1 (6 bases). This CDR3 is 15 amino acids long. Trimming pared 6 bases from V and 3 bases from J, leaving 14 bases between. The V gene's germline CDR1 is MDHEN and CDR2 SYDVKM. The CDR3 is CASRPTGFDTGELFF. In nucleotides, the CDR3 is TGTGCCAGCAGACCGACAGGATTTGACACCGGGGAGCTGTTTTTT. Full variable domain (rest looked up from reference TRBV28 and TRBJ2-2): DVKVTQSSRYLVKRTGEKVFLECVQDMDHENMFWYRQDPGLGLRLIYFSYDVKMKEKGDIPEGYSVSREKKERFSLILESASTNQTSMYLCASRPTGFDTGELFFGEGSRLTVL.

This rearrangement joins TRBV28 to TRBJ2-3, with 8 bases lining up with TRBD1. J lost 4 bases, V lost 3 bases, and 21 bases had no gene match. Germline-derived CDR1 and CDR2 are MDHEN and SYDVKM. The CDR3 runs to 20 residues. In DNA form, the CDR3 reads TGTGCCAGCAGTTTGGCTGACGTCATTGGACAGGGAATATTTTCAGATACGCAGTATTTT. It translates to CASSLADVIGQGIFSDTQYF.

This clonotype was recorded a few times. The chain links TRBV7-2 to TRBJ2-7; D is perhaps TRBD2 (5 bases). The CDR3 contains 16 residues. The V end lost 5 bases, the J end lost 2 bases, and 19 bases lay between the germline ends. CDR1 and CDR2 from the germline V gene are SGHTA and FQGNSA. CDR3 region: CASSLTNEGDTYEQYF. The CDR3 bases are TGTGCCAGCAGCCTGACTAACGAGGGCGACACCTACGAGCAGTACTTC. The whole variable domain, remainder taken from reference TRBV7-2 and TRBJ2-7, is GAGVSQSPSNKVTEKGKDVELRCDPISGHTALYWYRQSLGQGLEFLIYFQGNSAPDKSGLPSDRFSAERTGGSVSTLTIQRTQQEDSAVYLCASSLTNEGDTYEQYFGPGTRLTVT.

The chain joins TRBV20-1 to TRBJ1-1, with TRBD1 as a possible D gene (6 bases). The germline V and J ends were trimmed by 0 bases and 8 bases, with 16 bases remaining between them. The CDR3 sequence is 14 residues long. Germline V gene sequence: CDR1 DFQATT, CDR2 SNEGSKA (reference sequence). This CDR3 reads CSARDTGTTREAFF. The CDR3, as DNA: TGCAGTGCTAGAGATACAGGGACCACCCGGGAAGCTTTCTTT.

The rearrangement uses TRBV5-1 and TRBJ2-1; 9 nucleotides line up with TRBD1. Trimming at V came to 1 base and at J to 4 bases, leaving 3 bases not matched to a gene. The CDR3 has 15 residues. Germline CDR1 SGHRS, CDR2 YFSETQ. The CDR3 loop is CASSLRDRAYNEQFF. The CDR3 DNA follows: TGCGCCAGCAGCTTGAGGGACAGGGCGTACAATGAGCAGTTCTTC.

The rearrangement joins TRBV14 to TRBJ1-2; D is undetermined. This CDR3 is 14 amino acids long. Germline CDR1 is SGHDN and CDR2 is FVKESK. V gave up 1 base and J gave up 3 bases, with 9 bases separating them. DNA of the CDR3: TGTGCCAGCAGCCAAGGGACGGCTTACTATGGCTACACCTTC. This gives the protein CASSQGTAYYGYTF.

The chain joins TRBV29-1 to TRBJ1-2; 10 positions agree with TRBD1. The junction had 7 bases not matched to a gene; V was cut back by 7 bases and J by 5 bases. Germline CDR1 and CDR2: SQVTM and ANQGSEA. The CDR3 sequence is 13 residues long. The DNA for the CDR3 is TGCAGCGGATATGGACAGGGGGGGTATGGCTACACCTTC. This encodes CSGYGQGGYGYTF.

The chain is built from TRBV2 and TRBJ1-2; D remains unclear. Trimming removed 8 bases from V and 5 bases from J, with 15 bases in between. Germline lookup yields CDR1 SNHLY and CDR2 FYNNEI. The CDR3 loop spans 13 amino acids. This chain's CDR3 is CASSPGSAYGYTF. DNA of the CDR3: TGTGCCAGCTCCCCCGGGTCAGCGTATGGCTACACCTTC.

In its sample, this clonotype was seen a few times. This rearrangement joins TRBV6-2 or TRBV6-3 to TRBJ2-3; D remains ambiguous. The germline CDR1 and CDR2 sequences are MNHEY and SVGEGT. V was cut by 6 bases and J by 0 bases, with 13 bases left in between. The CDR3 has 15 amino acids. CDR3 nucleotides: TGTGCCAGCAGCTCAACTCAACTAAGCACAGATACGCAGTATTTT. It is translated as CASSSTQLSTDTQYF.

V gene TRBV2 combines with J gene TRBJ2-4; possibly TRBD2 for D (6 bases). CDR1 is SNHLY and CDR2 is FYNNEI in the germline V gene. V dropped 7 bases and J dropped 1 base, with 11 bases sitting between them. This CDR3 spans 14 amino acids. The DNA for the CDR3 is TGTGCCAGCAAAGGGGCGGGGGCCAAAAACATTCAGTACTTC. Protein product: CASKGAGAKNIQYF. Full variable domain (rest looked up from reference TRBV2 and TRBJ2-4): EPEVTQTPSHQVTQMGQEVILRCVPISNHLYFYWYRQILGQKVEFLVSFYNNEISEKSEIFDDQFSVERPDGSNFTLKIRSTKLEDSAMYFCASKGAGAKNIQYFGAGTRLSVL.

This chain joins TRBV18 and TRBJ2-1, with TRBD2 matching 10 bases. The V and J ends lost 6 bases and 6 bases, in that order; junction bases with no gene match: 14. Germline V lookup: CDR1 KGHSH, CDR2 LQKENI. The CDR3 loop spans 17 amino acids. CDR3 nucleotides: TGTGCCAGCTCCCACGGAGGGCTAGCGGGAGAAATCAATGAGCAGTTCTTC. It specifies CASSHGGLAGEINEQFF. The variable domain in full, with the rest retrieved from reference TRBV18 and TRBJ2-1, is NAGVMQNPRHLVRRRGQEARLRCSPMKGHSHVYWYRQLPEEGLKFMVYLQKENIIDESGMPKERFSAEFPKEGPSILRIQQVVRGDSAAYFCASSHGGLAGEINEQFFGPGTRLTVL.

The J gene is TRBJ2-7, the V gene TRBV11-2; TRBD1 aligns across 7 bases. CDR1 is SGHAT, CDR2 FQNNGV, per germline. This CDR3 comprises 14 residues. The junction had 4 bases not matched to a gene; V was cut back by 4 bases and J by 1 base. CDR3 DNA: TGTGCCAGCAGCTCCGCAGGGGGTTCCTACGAGCAGTACGTC. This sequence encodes CASSSAGGSYEQYV.

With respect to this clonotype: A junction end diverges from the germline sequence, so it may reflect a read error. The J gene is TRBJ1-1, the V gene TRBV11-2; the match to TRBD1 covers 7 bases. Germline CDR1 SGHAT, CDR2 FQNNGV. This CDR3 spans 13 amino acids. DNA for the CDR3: TGCGCCAGCAACTTAGGGGGCTCGACTGAAGCTTTCTTT. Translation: CASNLGGSTEAFF.

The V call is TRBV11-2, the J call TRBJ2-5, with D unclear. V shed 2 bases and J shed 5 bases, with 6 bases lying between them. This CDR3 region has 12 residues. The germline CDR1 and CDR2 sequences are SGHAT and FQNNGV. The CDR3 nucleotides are TGTGCCAGCAGCTTAATCGGGGAGACCCAGTACTTC. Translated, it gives CASSLIGETQYF.

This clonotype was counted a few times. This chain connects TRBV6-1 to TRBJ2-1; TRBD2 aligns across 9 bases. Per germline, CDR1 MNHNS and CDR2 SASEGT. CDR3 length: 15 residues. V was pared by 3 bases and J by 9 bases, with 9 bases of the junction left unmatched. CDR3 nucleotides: TGTGCCAGCAGTGAGGGACTAGCCCTAACGGGTGAGCAGTTCTTC. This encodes CASSEGLALTGEQFF.

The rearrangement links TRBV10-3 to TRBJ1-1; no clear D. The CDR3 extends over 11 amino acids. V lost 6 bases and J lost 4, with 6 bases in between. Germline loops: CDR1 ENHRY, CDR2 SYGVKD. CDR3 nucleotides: TGTGCCATCAGGTCCGGCACTGAAGCTTTCTTT. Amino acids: CAIRSGTEAFF.

Written as DNA, the CDR3 is TGTGCCAGCAGCCTCTCCTTAGAAATCTCCTCGAGCTCCTACAATGAGCAGTTCTTC. It translates to CASSLSLEISSSSYNEQFF. The V call is TRBV5-8, the J call TRBJ2-1, with D unresolved. CDR3 size: 19 residues. The V end was cut by 4 bases, the J end by 0 bases, with 23 bases between. The germline gives CDR1 SGHTS, CDR2 YDEGEE. Together with reference TRBV5-8 and TRBJ2-1, the CDR3 gives the full variable domain: EAGVTQSPTHLIKTRGQQATLRCSPISGHTSVYWYQQALGLGLQFLLWYDEGEERNRGNFPPRFSGRQFPNYSSELNVNALELEDSALYLCASSLSLEISSSSYNEQFFGPGTRLTVL.